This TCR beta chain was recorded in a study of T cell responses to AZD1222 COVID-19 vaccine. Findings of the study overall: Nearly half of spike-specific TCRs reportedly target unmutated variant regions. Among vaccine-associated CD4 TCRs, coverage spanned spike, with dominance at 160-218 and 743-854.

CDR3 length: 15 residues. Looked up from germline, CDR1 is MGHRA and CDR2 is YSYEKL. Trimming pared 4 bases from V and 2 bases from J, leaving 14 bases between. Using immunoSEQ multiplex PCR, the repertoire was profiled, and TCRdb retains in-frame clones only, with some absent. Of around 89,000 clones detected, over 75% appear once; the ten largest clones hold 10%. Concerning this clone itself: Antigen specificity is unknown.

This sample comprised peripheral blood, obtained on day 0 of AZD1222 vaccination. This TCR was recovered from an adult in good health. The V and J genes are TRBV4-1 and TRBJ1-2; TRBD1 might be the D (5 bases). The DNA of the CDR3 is TGCGCCAGCAGCCTTAAGGACCAGGGAAACTATGGCTACACCTTC. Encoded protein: CASSLKDQGNYGYTF.